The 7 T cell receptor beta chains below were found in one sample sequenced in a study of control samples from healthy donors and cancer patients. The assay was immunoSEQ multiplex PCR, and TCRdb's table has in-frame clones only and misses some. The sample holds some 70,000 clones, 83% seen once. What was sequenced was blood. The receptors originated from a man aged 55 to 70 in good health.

CDR3 DNA sequence: TGTGCCAGCAGCGGAGGACAGGGGGTTCGACAGCCCCAGCATTTT. This gives the protein CASSGGQGVRQPQHF. This chain uses TRBV5-8 with TRBJ1-5; the match to TRBD1 covers 10 bases. The CDR3 runs 15 residues. V shed 4 bases, J shed 7 bases, and the junction held 8 bases outside the gene matches. The germline V gene encodes CDR1 SGHTS and CDR2 YDEGEE.

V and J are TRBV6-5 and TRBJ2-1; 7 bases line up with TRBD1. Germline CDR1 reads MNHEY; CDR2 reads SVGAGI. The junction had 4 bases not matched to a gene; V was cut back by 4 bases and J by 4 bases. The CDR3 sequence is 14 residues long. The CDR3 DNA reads TGTGCCAGCAGTTTTCGGGACAGTTACAATGAGCAGTTCTTC. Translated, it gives CASSFRDSYNEQFF.

CDR3 in amino acids: CASSWGLAVTETQYF. Here the CDR3 DNA reads TGTGCCAGCAGTTGGGGACTAGCGGTGACGGAGACCCAGTACTTC. J is TRBJ2-5 and V is TRBV28; the match to TRBD2 covers 11 bases. The ends lost 4 bases at V and 5 bases at J; junction bases unmatched: 6. Per germline, CDR1 MDHEN and CDR2 SYDVKM. The CDR3 is 15 amino acids.

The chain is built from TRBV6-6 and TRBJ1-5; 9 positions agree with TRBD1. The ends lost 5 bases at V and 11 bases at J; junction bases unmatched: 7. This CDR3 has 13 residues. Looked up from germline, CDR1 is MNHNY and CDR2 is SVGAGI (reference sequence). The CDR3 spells CASSQDRGAAQHF. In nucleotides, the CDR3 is TGTGCCAGCAGTCAGGACAGGGGAGCAGCCCAGCATTTT.

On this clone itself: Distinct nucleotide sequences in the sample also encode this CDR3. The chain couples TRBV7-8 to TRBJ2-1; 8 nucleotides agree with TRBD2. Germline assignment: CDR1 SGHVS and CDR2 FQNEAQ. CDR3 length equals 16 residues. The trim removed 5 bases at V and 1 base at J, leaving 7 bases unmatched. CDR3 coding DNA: TGTGCCAGCAGCCCTCGTACTAGCGGTTCCTACAATGAGCAGTTCTTC. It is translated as CASSPRTSGSYNEQFF.

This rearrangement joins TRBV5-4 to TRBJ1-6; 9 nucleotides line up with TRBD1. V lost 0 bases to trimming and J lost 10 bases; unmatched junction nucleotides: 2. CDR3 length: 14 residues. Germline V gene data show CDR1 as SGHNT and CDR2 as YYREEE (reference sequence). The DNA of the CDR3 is TGTGCCAGCAGCTTGGACAGGGGGCAATCACCCCTCCACTTT. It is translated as CASSLDRGQSPLHF.

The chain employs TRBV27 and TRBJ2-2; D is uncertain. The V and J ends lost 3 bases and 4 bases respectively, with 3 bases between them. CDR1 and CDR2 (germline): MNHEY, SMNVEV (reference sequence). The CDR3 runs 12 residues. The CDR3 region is CASSLSTGELFF. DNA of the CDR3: TGTGCCAGCAGTTTGTCCACCGGGGAGCTGTTTTTT.